Following are 10 T cell receptor beta chains from one sample sequenced in a study of T cells in Graves' hyperthyroidism and ophthalmopathy. TCR beta CDR3 region amplification was performed from RNA transcripts. A set of HTBI primers served as the primers for a first-round RT-PCR of the TCR CDR3. TCRdb reprocessed the multiplex PCR reads via MiXCR and lists one record per CDR3 protein. The profile covers about 640,000 distinct CDR3 sequences, with just under 45% appearing a single time and less than 8.5% taken by the ten largest. Sequencing used peripheral blood or thyroid tissue (not recorded which). All receptors derive from an adult man with Graves' disease, either hyperthyroidism or ophthalmopathy (not recorded which).

The chain joins TRBV24-1 to TRBJ1-5; D is unresolved. Trimming stripped 3 bases from V and 2 bases from J, with 10 bases between. Germline assignment: CDR1 KGHDR and CDR2 SFDVKD. The CDR3 contains 15 residues. CDR3 sequence: CATSDGSSGNQPQHF. In nucleotides, the CDR3 is TGTGCCACCAGTGATGGGTCGTCGGGCAATCAGCCCCAGCATTTT.

This clonotype was seen more than once but under ten times. The chain carries TRBV5-6 and TRBJ1-1; the D is unclear. Trimming removed 5 bases at V and 4 bases at J, with 18 bases between. This CDR3 contains 15 residues. CDR1 is SGHDT and CDR2 is YYEEEE in the germline V gene. CDR3 DNA: TGTGCCAGCAGTTCGGGAACATCGCAGGCCACTGAAGCTTTCTTT. Its protein is CASSSGTSQATEAFF.

This clonotype was found many times. The chain employs TRBV20-1 and TRBJ1-5; D is perhaps TRBD1 (6 bases). Trimming pared 0 bases from V and 5 bases from J, leaving 11 bases between. Germline values: CDR1 DFQATT, CDR2 SNEGSKA (reference sequence). The CDR3 length is 14 residues. The CDR3 DNA is TGCAGTGCTAGAGATGGCAGGGGAGATCAGCCCCAGCATTTT. Translated: CSARDGRGDQPQHF.

The chain recombines TRBV25-1 with TRBJ1-1; D perhaps matches TRBD1 (6 bases). V dropped 5 bases and J dropped 7 bases, with 23 bases sitting between them. This CDR3 has 16 amino acids. CDR1 is MGHDK, CDR2 SYGVNS, per germline. The CDR3 here is CASSLHRVRGGDEAFF. The CDR3 coding sequence is TGTGCCAGCAGTTTACACCGGGTGAGGGGGGGTGATGAAGCTTTCTTT. Full variable domain (missing parts from reference TRBV25-1 and TRBJ1-1): EADIYQTPRYLVIGTGKKITLECSQTMGHDKMYWYQQDPGMELHLIHYSYGVNSTEKGDLSSESTVSRIRTEHFPLTLESARPSHTSQYLCASSLHRVRGGDEAFFGQGTRLTVV.

This clonotype came up many times. This rearrangement joins TRBV10-3 to TRBJ2-7, with a weak D call TRBD2 (6 bases). Germline CDR1 ENHRY, CDR2 SYGVKD. The CDR3 is 15 amino acids. Trimming removed 11 bases from V and 0 bases from J, with 20 bases in between. The CDR3 is CAARRGLDSSYEQYF. CDR3 DNA sequence: TGTGCCGCCAGAAGGGGACTCGACAGCTCCTACGAGCAGTACTTC.

V is TRBV6-1 and J is TRBJ2-7; either TRBD1 or TRBD2 may supply D (5 bases each). Trimming shortened V by 7 bases and J by 3 bases, and 19 bases separated the two germline ends. This CDR3 has 15 amino acids. Germline lookup yields CDR1 MNHNS and CDR2 SASEGT. The DNA of the CDR3 is TGTGCCAGCACCAAAAACCGGGACGGAAGCTACGAGCAGTACTTC. This codes for CASTKNRDGSYEQYF.

This clonotype was found many times. This chain links TRBV11-2 with TRBJ1-1; no definite D call. CDR1 is SGHAT and CDR2 is FQNNGV in the germline V gene. The CDR3 extends over 12 amino acids. With 5 bases removed from V and 5 bases from J, the gap between germline ends came to 9 bases. CDR3 region: CASSPSRTEAFF. CDR3 nucleotide sequence: TGTGCCAGCAGCCCAAGTAGGACTGAAGCTTTCTTT.

This clonotype has a handful of counts. The rearrangement joins TRBV4-2 to TRBJ1-5; D remains ambiguous. The V gene lost 0 bases and the J gene lost 5 bases, with 5 bases spanning the gap. CDR1 and CDR2 from the germline V gene are LGHNA and YNFKEQ. The CDR3 is 13 residues long. Here the CDR3 DNA reads TGTGCCAGCAGCCAAGATCCAGATCAGCCCCAGCATTTT. Translation: CASSQDPDQPQHF.

V usage is TRBV7-9 and J usage is TRBJ1-5; D gene ambiguous. Between the trimmed V and J ends, which lost 6 bases and 2 bases, there was a span of 11 bases. The germline V gene encodes CDR1 SEHNR and CDR2 FQNEAQ (reference sequence). The CDR3 is 14 amino acids. The CDR3 loop is CASSTPSGNQPQHF. The CDR3 DNA sequence: TGTGCCAGCAGTACTCCGTCCGGCAATCAGCCCCAGCATTTT.

This clonotype occurred a few times. This rearrangement joins TRBV7-6 to TRBJ2-7, with TRBD1 matching over 7 bases. CDR3 size: 13 residues. V was clipped by 7 bases and J by 2 bases; unmatched bases: 5. CDR1 SGHVS and CDR2 FNYEAQ come from the germline V gene. The CDR3 here is CASTRTGPYEQYF. The CDR3 DNA reads as TGTGCCAGCACCCGGACAGGCCCCTACGAGCAGTACTTC. Full variable domain (outside the CDR3, taken from reference TRBV7-6 and TRBJ2-7): GAGVSQSPRYKVTKRGQDVALRCDPISGHVSLYWYRQALGQGPEFLTYFNYEAQQDKSGLPNDRFSAERPEGSISTLTIQRTEQRDSAMYRCASTRTGPYEQYFGPGTRLTVT.